Listed here are 4 T cell receptor beta chains from one sample, sequenced in a study of blood T cells in healthy people across ages. The use of a sample-barcoded 5' primer and a J-beta primer mix characterized a second PCR of roughly 6 to 11 cycles. TCRdb fed the 5' RACE reads into MiXCR, producing one record per CDR3 protein. The table lists some 850,000 distinct CDR3 sequences, roughly 26% of them singletons. These data were likewise used in another study, on T cells of mothers and their children.

Sequenced: blood. These receptors all stem from a boy between 10 and 17 years old in good health.

This chain joins TRBV5-5 and TRBJ1-6; D not certain. This CDR3 spans 16 amino acids. Germline V gene lookup returns CDR1 SGHKS and CDR2 YYEKEE (reference sequence). The ends were cut back, 3 bases at V and 9 bases at J, with 19 bases in the middle. The CDR3 sequence is CASSYERGWNGSPLHF. The CDR3 nucleotides read TGTGCCAGCAGCTATGAACGGGGTTGGAATGGTTCACCCCTCCACTTT.

This clonotype was recorded at least ten times. The V and J genes are TRBV10-3 and TRBJ2-7; 8 positions agree with TRBD2. Trimming cost V 10 bases and J 7 bases; bases outside gene matches: 21. The length of the CDR3 is 16 residues. Per germline, CDR1 ENHRY and CDR2 SYGVKD. CDR3 residues: CATTIVKAGGVREQYF. CDR3 DNA sequence: TGTGCCACCACGATCGTAAAGGCGGGGGGCGTGAGGGAGCAGTACTTC.

V gene TRBV29-1 combines with J gene TRBJ2-1; TRBD2 matches at 7 bases. The CDR3 length is 13 residues. The junction had 7 bases not matched to a gene; V was cut back by 8 bases and J by 3 bases. Germline V gene lookup returns CDR1 SQVTM and CDR2 ANQGSEA. The CDR3 loop reads CSWIRGDYNEQFF. CDR3 bases: TGCAGCTGGATCCGGGGGGACTACAATGAGCAGTTCTTC.

This clonotype was picked up one time. J is TRBJ2-2 and V is TRBV20-1; D unresolved. CDR1 is DFQATT, CDR2 SNEGSKA, per germline (reference sequence). The V end was cut by 5 bases, the J end by 0 bases, with 10 bases between. The CDR3 has 14 amino acids. The CDR3 DNA reads as TGCAGTGCTCACCCTACAACGAACACCGGGGAGCTGTTTTTT. Its protein is CSAHPTTNTGELFF.